This T cell receptor beta chain was sequenced in a study of blood T cell repertoires in COVID-19. Study-wide context: Sites in the United States, Italy and Spain provided acute and convalescent COVID-19 samples. T cells, B-cell-depleted T cells, or PBMCs supplied cDNA or gDNA.

Per the original data handling: Nucleated cell counts were estimated from reference gene primer amplification. TCRdb's table, derived via immunoSEQ multiplex PCR, lists solely in-frame clones and lacks some. From that table come the V and J calls and clone size; the DNA was used to work out D and trimming. The table shows 95,000 to 120,000 clones, with around 85% occurring only once. In germline, CDR1 is DFQATT, CDR2 SNEGSKA (reference sequence). V dropped 3 bases and J dropped 3; count of bases not matched to a gene: 7. This CDR3 contains 15 residues. The chain combines TRBV20-1 with TRBJ2-1, with 8 nucleotides matching TRBD2. Sequencing used peripheral blood. The receptor was derived from a human donor in a cohort sampled during active COVID-19. This CDR3 reads CSASRRAGGYNEQFF. CDR3 coding DNA: TGCAGTGCTAGTAGGCGGGCGGGGGGCTACAATGAGCAGTTCTTC.